Listed below are T cell receptor beta chains from one sample, sequenced in a study of technical replicates of blood from a few donors. Assay used: immunoSEQ multiplex PCR; TCRdb lists only in-frame clones, some missing. The sample records about 12,000 clones, under 85% being singletons. Sequencing was done on a sample of PBMCs. These receptors came from a human donor in good health. Both conserved end residues are part of each CDR3. Each record gives: D gene, V gene, J gene, clone size, CDR3 protein, CDR3 DNA. A D gene is named only where the DNA matches it firmly. Rows give clone size only sometimes, using once, few, many, or a class for an expanded clone.

d_gene: TRBD1
v_gene: TRBV28
j_gene: TRBJ2-7
abundance: .
CDR3aa: CASSFEQGAHEQYF
CDR3nt: TGTGCCAGCAGTTTTGAACAGGGGGCCCACGAGCAGTACTTC

d_gene: .
v_gene: TRBV6-1
j_gene: TRBJ2-1
abundance: .
CDR3aa: CASIEQAASYNEQFF
CDR3nt: TGTGCCAGCATCGAACAGGCGGCGTCCTACAATGAGCAGTTCTTC

d_gene: .
v_gene: TRBV7-2
j_gene: TRBJ2-7
abundance: once
CDR3aa: CASSLETGQYEQYF
CDR3nt: TGTGCCAGCAGCTTAGAAACAGGGCAATACGAGCAGTACTTC

d_gene: TRBD1
v_gene: TRBV10-3
j_gene: TRBJ1-3
abundance: .
CDR3aa: CAAAGQGNTIYF
CDR3nt: TGTGCCGCGGCGGGACAGGGAAACACCATATATTTT

d_gene: TRBD2
v_gene: TRBV28
j_gene: TRBJ2-7
abundance: .
CDR3aa: CASSSLQAGPSYEQYF
CDR3nt: TGTGCCAGCAGTTCCCTCCAAGCGGGGCCCTCCTACGAGCAGTACTTC

d_gene: .
v_gene: TRBV7-8
j_gene: TRBJ1-3
abundance: .
CDR3aa: CASSLGNRNSGNTIYF
CDR3nt: TGTGCCAGCAGCTTAGGAAACAGGAACTCTGGAAACACCATATATTTT

d_gene: .
v_gene: TRBV7-6
j_gene: TRBJ2-2
abundance: few
CDR3aa: CASSLTSNTGELFF
CDR3nt: TGTGCCAGCAGCTTAACTTCGAACACCGGGGAGCTGTTTTTT

d_gene: .
v_gene: TRBV18
j_gene: TRBJ2-7
abundance: .
CDR3aa: CASSPRSETNEQYF
CDR3nt: TGTGCCAGCTCACCACGGTCCGAGACAAACGAGCAGTACTTC

d_gene: .
v_gene: TRBV10-3
j_gene: TRBJ1-5
abundance: .
CDR3aa: CAISRAGRLQPQHF
CDR3nt: TGTGCCATCAGTCGGGCGGGACGCCTTCAGCCCCAGCATTTT

d_gene: .
v_gene: TRBV27
j_gene: TRBJ1-2
abundance: .
CDR3aa: CASRARNYGYTF
CDR3nt: TGTGCCAGCAGAGCCCGAAACTATGGCTACACCTTC

d_gene: TRBD2
v_gene: TRBV19
j_gene: TRBJ2-1
abundance: once
CDR3aa: CASSPGTSGFDEQFF
CDR3nt: TGTGCCAGTAGTCCCGGGACTAGCGGATTCGATGAGCAGTTCTTC

d_gene: TRBD2
v_gene: TRBV5-1
j_gene: TRBJ2-1
abundance: .
CDR3aa: CASSWRGTSGRFPQLNNEQFF
CDR3nt: TGCGCCAGCAGCTGGAGAGGGACTAGCGGGAGGTTCCCTCAACTTAACAATGAGCAGTTCTTC

d_gene: .
v_gene: TRBV10-3
j_gene: TRBJ1-5
abundance: .
CDR3aa: CAIRGEQNQPQHF
CDR3nt: TGTGCCATCAGAGGAGAGCAGAATCAGCCCCAGCATTTT

d_gene: TRBD2
v_gene: TRBV13
j_gene: TRBJ2-2
abundance: .
CDR3aa: CASSSRTSRPTGELFF
CDR3nt: TGTGCCAGCAGCAGCCGGACTAGTAGGCCCACCGGGGAGCTGTTTTTT

d_gene: .
v_gene: TRBV2
j_gene: TRBJ1-2
abundance: few
CDR3aa: CASSESGRYTF
CDR3nt: TGTGCCAGCAGTGAAAGCGGGCGCTACACCTTC

d_gene: TRBD1
v_gene: TRBV9
j_gene: TRBJ2-5
abundance: .
CDR3aa: CASSVETGLETQYF
CDR3nt: TGTGCCAGCAGCGTAGAGACAGGGTTGGAGACCCAGTACTTC